Each of the 9 T cell receptor beta chains below was sequenced from the same sample in a study of blood T cell repertoires in COVID-19. Assay: immunoSEQ multiplex PCR; the TCRdb copy retains only in-frame clones and omits some. The sample lists about 160,000 clones; roughly 80% were seen once. The source material was PBMCs or T cells enriched from blood (not recorded which). These receptors all stem from a woman between 55 and 75 years old who had recovered from COVID-19.

The chain employs TRBV6-4 and TRBJ2-4; D is unclear. Trimming pared 7 bases from V and 0 bases from J, leaving 4 bases between. The CDR3 length is 12 residues. Germline V lookup: CDR1 MRHNA, CDR2 SNTAGT. For the CDR3, the DNA is TGTGCCAGCACTATAGCCAAAAACATTCAGTACTTC. Translating it yields CASTIAKNIQYF.

This rearrangement joins TRBV10-1 to TRBJ2-5; D is perhaps TRBD2 (6 bases). The CDR3 has 15 residues. Germline lookup yields CDR1 WNHNN and CDR2 SYGVQD (reference sequence). Trimming took 7 bases from V and 2 from J, leaving 17 bases between them. The CDR3 loop reads CASISWAGRQETQYF. DNA for the CDR3: TGCGCCAGCATCTCGTGGGCGGGGAGGCAAGAGACCCAGTACTTC.

The chain has TRBV10-1 and TRBJ1-2, with TRBD1 identical over 12 bases. The CDR3 covers 14 residues. From germline, CDR1 is WNHNN and CDR2 SYGVQD (reference sequence). With 6 bases clipped from V and 6 bases from J, the junction kept 5 bases outside the gene matches. The CDR3 DNA sequence: TGCGCCAGCAGCCCCGGGACAGGGGGCGATGGCTACACCTTC. Translation: CASSPGTGGDGYTF.

This sequence joins TRBV6-1 and TRBJ2-5; D gene unclear. The V gene's germline CDR1 is MNHNS and CDR2 SASEGT. V shed 2 bases and J shed 13 bases, with 11 bases lying between them. The CDR3 runs to 11 residues. The CDR3 DNA reads TGTGCCAGCAGTGAACCGCCCTCCGGGTACTTC. This gives the protein CASSEPPSGYF.

The chain carries TRBV7-2 and TRBJ1-4; 7 bases align to TRBD1. Germline V CDR1 and CDR2: SGHTA, FQGNSA. The V gene end was trimmed by 4 bases and the J gene end by 5 bases; junction bases not matched to a gene: 4. The CDR3 is 14 residues long. CDR3 protein: CASSSGTANEKLFF. CDR3 nucleotide sequence: TGTGCCAGCAGCTCCGGGACAGCCAATGAAAAACTGTTTTTT.

This clone was counted once. This chain links TRBV5-1 with TRBJ2-7, with 12 bases that match TRBD1. Trimming took 4 bases from V and 4 from J; bases not matched to a gene: 3. The CDR3 spans 14 residues. Germline CDR1 and CDR2: SGHRS and YFSETQ. The chain's CDR3 is CASSQGQGAYEQYF. For the CDR3, the DNA is TGCGCCAGCAGCCAGGGACAGGGGGCGTACGAGCAGTACTTC.

To note about this clone: One end of the junction varies from germline; a read error may be responsible. The rearrangement uses TRBV30 and TRBJ1-1, with 11 bases that match TRBD1. CDR1 is GTSNPN, CDR2 SVGIG, per germline (reference sequence). This CDR3 has 9 residues. The CDR3 coding sequence is TGTGCCCCCCCCGGGACAGGGGGCTTT. Protein: CAPPGTGGF. Full variable domain (rest looked up from reference TRBV30 and TRBJ1-1): SQTIHQWPATLVQPVGSPLSLECTVEGTSNPNLYWYRQAAGRGLQLLFYSVGIGQISSEVPQNLSASRPQDRQFILSSKKLLLSDSGFYLCAPPGTGGFGQGTRLTVV.

This chain uses TRBV19 with TRBJ1-1, with 7 bases fitting TRBD1. This CDR3 has 13 residues. CDR1 and CDR2 from the germline V gene are LNHDA and SQIVND (reference sequence). V was clipped by 6 bases and J by 6 bases; unmatched bases: 7. CDR3 sequence reads: CASRSRQGPEAFF. CDR3 bases: TGTGCCAGTAGATCTCGACAGGGCCCTGAAGCTTTCTTT.

This chain connects TRBV5-1 to TRBJ1-3; 8 bases are a match to TRBD1. The CDR3 totals 17 residues. Germline CDR1 and CDR2: SGHRS and YFSETQ. V shed 1 base and J 0 bases; nucleotides not matched to a gene: 6. The CDR3 nucleotides are TGCGCCAGCAGCTTGTATGGACAGGGCCTCTCTGGAAACACCATATATTTT. Its translation is CASSLYGQGLSGNTIYF.